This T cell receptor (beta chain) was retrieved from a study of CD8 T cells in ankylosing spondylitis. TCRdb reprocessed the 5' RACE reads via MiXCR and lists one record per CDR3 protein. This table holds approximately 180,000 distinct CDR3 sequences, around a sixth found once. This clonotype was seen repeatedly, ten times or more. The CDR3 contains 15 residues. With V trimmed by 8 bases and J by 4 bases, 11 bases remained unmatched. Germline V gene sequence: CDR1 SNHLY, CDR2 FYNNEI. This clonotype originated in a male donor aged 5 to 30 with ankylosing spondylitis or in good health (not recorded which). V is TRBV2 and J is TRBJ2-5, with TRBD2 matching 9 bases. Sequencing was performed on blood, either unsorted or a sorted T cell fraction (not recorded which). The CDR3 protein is CASLHIAGAGETQYF. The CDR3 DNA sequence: TGTGCCAGCCTCCATATAGCGGGAGCCGGAGAGACCCAGTACTTC.